This TCR beta chain was sequenced in a study of blood T cells in healthy people across ages. A second PCR, run for about 6 to 11 cycles, used a sample-barcoded 5' primer plus a J-beta primer mix. Every individual sample yielded 2.5 million or more paired-end reads (each containing CDR3). TCRdb reprocessed the 5' RACE reads with MiXCR, giving one entry per CDR3 protein. The sample contains 700,000 to 850,000 distinct CDR3 sequences, about 34% of which appear only once. This clonotype appeared a few times. Per germline, CDR1 SGHRS and CDR2 YFSETQ. The CDR3 has 13 residues. Trimming stripped 7 bases from V and 7 bases from J, with 18 bases between. The extraction recovered at least 5 micrograms of total RNA per sample.

The clonotype was recovered from a man aged 18 to 30 in good health. The sample was blood. The chain uses TRBV5-1 and TRBJ2-7; unclear D gene. In DNA, the CDR3 is TGCGCCAGCGTAGGCCACCCCTACAATGAGCAGTACTTC. Encoded protein: CASVGHPYNEQYF. The variable domain in full, completed from reference TRBV5-1 and TRBJ2-7, reads KAGVTQTPRYLIKTRGQQVTLSCSPISGHRSVSWYQQTPGQGLQFLFEYFSETQRNKGNFPGRFSGRQFSNSRSEMNVSTLELGDSALYLCASVGHPYNEQYFGPGTRLTVT.